These 25 T cell receptor beta chains share one sample of origin, sequenced in a study of CD8 T cells in ankylosing spondylitis. TCRdb re-called the 5' RACE reads with MiXCR, one entry per CDR3 protein. This sample has 700,000 to 850,000 distinct CDR3 sequences; approximately 12% occur once, and the top ten carry roughly 0.51%. These receptors are not linked to any known antigen. Study observations and caveats: Seven to nine highly homologous variants formed a TCR beta motif that appeared characteristic of ankylosing spondylitis blood.

Sequencing used blood, either unsorted or a sorted T cell fraction (not recorded which). The origin of the receptors is a male donor with ankylosing spondylitis.

This clonotype has a handful of counts. The chain couples TRBV28 to TRBJ2-5, with a weak D call TRBD2 (6 bases). The CDR3 covers 13 residues. Trimming left V 5 bases short and J 2 bases short, with 9 bases between. Germline CDR1 reads MDHEN; CDR2 reads SYDVKM. The CDR3 loop reads CASSIAAQETQYF. In nucleotides, the CDR3 is TGTGCCAGCAGTATAGCGGCTCAAGAGACCCAGTACTTC.

V and J are TRBV28 and TRBJ2-3; D may be TRBD2 (6 bases). The V gene lost 5 bases and the J gene lost 1 base, with 16 bases spanning the gap. There are 16 residues in the CDR3. Germline CDR1 and CDR2: MDHEN and SYDVKM. The CDR3 reads CASSGWEARGTDTQYF. The CDR3 region has the DNA TGTGCCAGCAGTGGGTGGGAGGCCCGAGGCACAGATACGCAGTATTTT.

This clonotype was recorded a few times. The chain joins TRBV5-1 to TRBJ2-2, with TRBD2 identical over 15 bases. Germline values: CDR1 SGHRS, CDR2 YFSETQ. The CDR3 runs to 18 residues. The trim removed 3 bases at V and 1 base at J, leaving 4 bases unmatched. The CDR3 spells CASSSGTSGGMNTGELFF. The CDR3 region has the DNA TGCGCCAGCAGCTCCGGGACTAGCGGGGGGATGAACACCGGGGAGCTGTTTTTT.

This clonotype was detected only once. The V and J genes are TRBV7-9 and TRBJ2-2; perhaps TRBD2 as D (5 bases). The CDR3 sequence is 13 residues long. Germline V gene sequence: CDR1 SEHNR, CDR2 FQNEAQ (reference sequence). Trimming took 5 bases from V and 7 from J, leaving 11 bases between them. CDR3 sequence (DNA): TGTGCCAGCAGCCGGGAACAAATCGGGGAGCTGTTTTTT. This encodes CASSREQIGELFF.

This clonotype has a count of ten or more. The chain is built from TRBV4-2 and TRBJ2-7; 7 bases align to TRBD2. V lost 5 bases to trimming and J lost 7 bases; unmatched junction nucleotides: 17. CDR3 length equals 16 residues. CDR1 is LGHNA, CDR2 YNFKEQ, per germline. The CDR3 DNA is TGTGCCAGCAGCGGAAAAGTGGGGGGGTCTATGATTGAGCAGTACTTC. Encoded protein: CASSGKVGGSMIEQYF.

This clonotype was detected ten times or more. V and J are TRBV29-1 and TRBJ2-3; the D gene is possibly TRBD2 (5 bases). CDR3 length: 13 residues. CDR1 and CDR2 (germline): SQVTM, ANQGSEA. The V end lost 6 bases, the J end lost 5 bases, and 15 bases lay between the germline ends. The CDR3 bases are TGCAGCGTCCGCCACCGGGGTGAAGATACGCAGTATTTT. Its protein product is CSVRHRGEDTQYF.

This clonotype has ten or more counts. The genes are TRBV12-3 or TRBV12-4 and TRBJ2-1, with 12 bases that match TRBD2. V dropped 6 bases and J dropped 0; count of bases not matched to a gene: 3. The CDR3 runs 16 residues. CDR3 sequence reads: CASRPTSGSSYNEQFF. DNA for the CDR3: TGTGCCAGCAGACCGACTAGCGGGAGCTCCTACAATGAGCAGTTCTTC.

The V call is TRBV20-1, the J call TRBJ2-7, with D possibly matching TRBD2 (6 bases). Germline CDR1 and CDR2: DFQATT and SNEGSKA (reference sequence). Trimming stripped 8 bases from V and 2 bases from J, with 16 bases between. The CDR3 runs 13 residues. The CDR3 DNA is TGCAGTCCTCGCGGGGACGGACCCTACGAGCAGTACTTC. Translating gives CSPRGDGPYEQYF.

There are a few counts of this clonotype. The rearrangement joins TRBV20-1 to TRBJ2-1; a possible D gene is TRBD2 (5 bases). This CDR3 spans 12 amino acids. Germline V gene lookup returns CDR1 DFQATT and CDR2 SNEGSKA (reference sequence). Trimming stripped 0 bases from V and 15 bases from J, with 15 bases between. CDR3 protein: CSARDPRERRFF. CDR3 in DNA: TGCAGTGCTAGAGACCCCCGCGAGCGGAGGTTCTTC.

This clonotype was counted ten times or more. The chain carries TRBV7-2 and TRBJ2-4; 12 bases align to TRBD2. The CDR3 loop spans 16 amino acids. J was trimmed by 1 base and V by 5 bases; bases with no gene match: 3. In germline, CDR1 is SGHTA, CDR2 FQGNSA. CDR3 DNA sequence: TGTGCCAGCAGCCCAACTAGCGGGGGGGCCAAAAACATTCAGTACTTC. Translating it yields CASSPTSGGAKNIQYF.

This chain links TRBV2 with TRBJ2-1; D gene unclear. V was clipped by 2 bases and J by 7 bases, with 18 bases between them. CDR3 size: 16 residues. Germline assignment: CDR1 SNHLY and CDR2 FYNNEI. CDR3 in DNA: TGTGCCAGCAGTGAACATGGCTCCAAGAACTTAAATGAGCAGTTCTTC. Its translation: CASSEHGSKNLNEQFF.

This clonotype was recorded a few times. This rearrangement joins TRBV6-2 or TRBV6-3 to TRBJ1-2; D call uncertain. The CDR3 has 13 residues. The germline gives CDR1 MNHEY, CDR2 SVGEGT. V shed 2 bases and J shed 8 bases, with 12 bases lying between them. CDR3 region: CASSYRAVGGYTF. CDR3 bases: TGTGCCAGCAGTTACAGGGCCGTGGGGGGCTACACCTTC.

V and J are TRBV7-3 and TRBJ1-6, with 11 bases matching TRBD1. The germline CDR1 and CDR2 sequences are SGHTA and FQGTGA. After removal of 6 bases from V and 5 bases from J, the junction contained 3 bases not matched to a gene. The CDR3 loop spans 15 amino acids. The CDR3, as DNA: TGTGCCAGCAGAAGGACAGGGGGCAATAATTCACCCCTCCACTTT. Its translation: CASRRTGGNNSPLHF.

The chain recombines TRBV5-1 with TRBJ2-5, with a tentative D call TRBD1 (5 bases). Germline V gives CDR1 SGHRS, CDR2 YFSETQ. CDR3 length equals 15 residues. Deletions cut 0 bases from V and 2 bases from J, with 11 bases between. The CDR3 DNA follows: TGCGCCAGCAGCTTGGGGGCAGGGAAGCAAGAGACCCAGTACTTC. It is translated as CASSLGAGKQETQYF.

This clonotype was counted between two and nine times. V is TRBV18 and J is TRBJ2-3; D is undetermined. The V and J ends lost 0 bases and 2 bases respectively, with 12 bases between them. The CDR3 sequence is 16 residues long. Germline V gene data show CDR1 as KGHSH and CDR2 as LQKENI. CDR3 nucleotides: TGTGCCAGCTCACCACCGGCCGATCCATACACAGATACGCAGTATTTT. Amino acids: CASSPPADPYTDTQYF. Looking up the rest from reference TRBV18 and TRBJ2-3 gives the full variable domain: NAGVMQNPRHLVRRRGQEARLRCSPMKGHSHVYWYRQLPEEGLKFMVYLQKENIIDESGMPKERFSAEFPKEGPSILRIQQVVRGDSAAYFCASSPPADPYTDTQYFGPGTRLTVL.

The rearrangement links TRBV7-9 to TRBJ2-7, with 11 bases that match TRBD1. This CDR3 has 13 residues. Germline V lookup: CDR1 SEHNR, CDR2 FQNEAQ (reference sequence). V lost 9 bases to trimming and J lost 5 bases; unmatched junction nucleotides: 6. The CDR3 region is CASFRTGGNEQYF. CDR3 DNA: TGTGCCAGTTTTCGGACAGGGGGCAACGAGCAGTACTTC.

This clonotype appeared many times. The chain's CDR3 is CASSLDRVLYGYTF. CDR3 bases: TGTGCCAGCAGTTTGGATCGGGTCCTGTATGGCTACACCTTC. This sequence joins TRBV12-3 or TRBV12-4 and TRBJ1-2; D uncertain. Between the trimmed V and J ends, which lost 3 bases and 5 bases, there was a span of 13 bases. This CDR3 spans 14 amino acids.

The J gene is TRBJ2-3, the V gene TRBV5-1; D may be TRBD1 or TRBD2 (6 bases each). This CDR3 region has 12 residues. Trimming left V 7 bases short and J 8 bases short, with 14 bases between. Germline values: CDR1 SGHRS, CDR2 YFSETQ. CDR3 amino acids: CASLPEGGTQYF. The CDR3 DNA sequence: TGCGCCAGCCTACCGGAGGGGGGTACGCAGTATTTT.

This clonotype was seen ten or more times. The chain couples TRBV20-1 to TRBJ2-1; tentative D call: TRBD2 (5 bases). The germline gives CDR1 DFQATT, CDR2 SNEGSKA (reference sequence). V was clipped by 4 bases and J by 0 bases, with 16 bases between them. This CDR3 region has 16 residues. The CDR3 DNA sequence: TGCAGTGCTAACCCAGCGGAGTCCCTCTCCTACAATGAGCAGTTCTTC. Its protein product is CSANPAESLSYNEQFF.

With respect to this clonotype: At one boundary the junction diverges from the germline segment, which might be a read error. V is TRBV28 and J is TRBJ1-6, with TRBD1 as a possible D gene (6 bases). From germline, CDR1 is MDHEN and CDR2 SYDVKM. This CDR3 has 16 amino acids. The CDR3 sequence: CASSSARGSYNSPPHF. In DNA form, the CDR3 reads TGTGCCAGCAGTTCTGCCAGGGGCTCCTATAATTCACCCCCCCACTTT.

This clonotype was observed at least ten times. The gene calls are TRBV11-2 and TRBJ1-2, with 9 bases matching TRBD1. This CDR3 has 14 amino acids. Germline assignment: CDR1 SGHAT and CDR2 FQNNGV. V gave up 5 bases and J gave up 8 bases; unmatched junction bases: 9. The CDR3 sequence is CASSPVRDRDGYTF. The CDR3 DNA sequence: TGTGCCAGCAGCCCTGTCCGGGACAGGGACGGCTACACCTTC. The entire variable domain, with the rest obtained from reference TRBV11-2 and TRBJ1-2, is as follows: EAGVAQSPRYKIIEKRQSVAFWCNPISGHATLYWYQQILGQGPKLLIQFQNNGVVDDSQLPKDRFSAERLKGVDSTLKIQPAKLEDSAVYLCASSPVRDRDGYTFGSGTRLTVV.

The chain links TRBV20-1 to TRBJ1-1, with 7 bases aligning to TRBD1. With V trimmed by 6 bases and J by 0 bases, 10 bases remained unmatched. The CDR3 runs to 15 residues. Germline CDR1 and CDR2: DFQATT and SNEGSKA (reference sequence). The CDR3 nucleotides are TGCAGTGCAAAAGATAGGGACAGACTGAACACTGAAGCTTTCTTT. It is translated as CSAKDRDRLNTEAFF.

The chain uses TRBV5-1 and TRBJ2-2, with D uncertain. CDR1 is SGHRS, CDR2 YFSETQ, per germline. V gave up 2 bases and J gave up 7 bases, with 12 bases separating them. The CDR3 has 14 residues. CDR3 coding DNA: TGCGCCAGCAGCTTCGGCGACTGGGGCGGGGAGCTGTTTTTT. It yields the protein CASSFGDWGGELFF. Full variable domain (missing parts from reference TRBV5-1 and TRBJ2-2): KAGVTQTPRYLIKTRGQQVTLSCSPISGHRSVSWYQQTPGQGLQFLFEYFSETQRNKGNFPGRFSGRQFSNSRSEMNVSTLELGDSALYLCASSFGDWGGELFFGEGSRLTVL.

This clonotype was observed a few times. The chain couples TRBV7-2 to TRBJ1-2; D is undetermined. Germline loops: CDR1 SGHTA, CDR2 FQGNSA. The CDR3 runs 16 residues. Trimming pared 1 base from V and 2 bases from J, leaving 14 bases between. The CDR3 protein is CASSLGENRFNYGYTF. CDR3 bases: TGTGCCAGCAGCTTAGGTGAAAACAGATTCAACTATGGCTACACCTTC.

This clonotype was recorded a few times. This sequence joins TRBV7-9 and TRBJ1-4; unclear D gene. In germline, CDR1 is SEHNR, CDR2 FQNEAQ (reference sequence). This CDR3 is 15 amino acids long. V gave up 0 bases and J gave up 7 bases, with 12 bases separating them. The CDR3: CASSLAETFPEKLFF. The CDR3 DNA reads TGTGCCAGCAGCTTAGCGGAGACTTTCCCTGAAAAACTGTTTTTT.